This T cell receptor (beta chain) was identified during a study of blood T cell repertoires in COVID-19. The overall study: From the United States, Italy and Spain came samples of acute and convalescent COVID-19.

Clones were read by immunoSEQ multiplex PCR, and TCRdb kept only the in-frame ones, dropping some. This sample has about 250,000 clones, with 70% to 90% found just once. Germline V CDR1 and CDR2: ENHRY, SYGVKD. The CDR3 is made up of 16 amino acids. Trimming cost V 3 bases and J 6 bases, with 18 bases left between them. Sequenced sample: PBMCs or T cells enriched from blood (not recorded which). The sequence was collected from a man between 40 and 49 years old who had recovered from COVID-19. The chain is built from TRBV10-3 and TRBJ1-5, with D tentatively TRBD1 (6 bases). The CDR3 region has the DNA TGTGCCATCAGTGACCCGGGGGGCGCTGAGGGTCAGCCCCAGCATTTT. Encoded protein: CAISDPGGAEGQPQHF.